The 7 T cell receptor beta chains presented below share a single source sample, sequenced in a study of cytomegalovirus exposure and HLA in healthy donors. A multiplex PCR was run with 60 Vbeta primers and 13 Jbeta primers. Assay: immunoSEQ multiplex PCR; the TCRdb copy retains only in-frame clones and omits some. The sample has under 200,000 clones; around 88% are singletons. What was sequenced was PBMCs. The receptors stem from a man aged 35-49 years in good health and CMV-seropositive.

The genes are TRBV5-1 and TRBJ2-1, with TRBD2 matching over 10 bases. The CDR3 consists of 16 residues. The V gene end was trimmed by 4 bases and the J gene end by 0 bases; junction bases not matched to a gene: 4. Germline CDR1 reads SGHRS; CDR2 reads YFSETQ. The CDR3 DNA reads as TGCGCCAGCAGCATCTCTAGCGGGAGCTCCTACAATGAGCAGTTCTTC. Translating gives CASSISSGSSYNEQFF.

This clone was seen only once. The chain combines TRBV5-4 with TRBJ2-2, with 9 bases fitting TRBD2. The CDR3 totals 15 residues. Germline assignment: CDR1 SGHNT and CDR2 YYREEE (reference sequence). V shed 0 bases, J shed 6 bases, and the junction held 3 bases outside the gene matches. The CDR3 sequence is CASSLGLAEPGELFF. CDR3 DNA: TGTGCCAGCAGCTTGGGACTAGCGGAACCCGGGGAGCTGTTTTTT.

V gene TRBV28 combines with J gene TRBJ2-1, with 7 bases identical to TRBD1. Per the germline V gene, CDR1 is MDHEN and CDR2 is SYDVKM. The V and J ends lost 6 bases and 7 bases, in that order; junction bases with no gene match: 9. The CDR3 is made up of 14 amino acids. The CDR3 sequence: CASRGTAVGNEQFF. The DNA for the CDR3 is TGTGCCAGCAGGGGGACAGCGGTAGGAAATGAGCAGTTCTTC.

The rearrangement uses TRBV19 and TRBJ1-2; D not resolved. The CDR3 has 13 residues. With 6 bases removed from V and 8 bases from J, the gap between germline ends came to 16 bases. Germline CDR1 reads LNHDA; CDR2 reads SQIVND (reference sequence). This chain's CDR3 is CASSYNQEVGYTF. As DNA, the CDR3 is TGTGCCAGTAGCTACAACCAGGAAGTCGGCTACACCTTC. The full variable domain, in which reference TRBV19 and TRBJ1-2 provide the parts outside the CDR3, is DGGITQSPKYLFRKEGQNVTLSCEQNLNHDAMYWYRQDPGQGLRLIYYSQIVNDFQKGDIAEGYSVSREKKESFPLTVTSAQKNPTAFYLCASSYNQEVGYTFGSGTRLTVV.

The V gene is TRBV28, the J gene TRBJ1-6; 8 bases map to TRBD1. The germline V gene has CDR1 MDHEN and CDR2 SYDVKM. V was clipped by 8 bases and J by 10 bases; unmatched bases: 10. The CDR3 consists of 14 residues. The CDR3 sequence: CASYTTGEGSPLHF. The CDR3 coding sequence is TGTGCCAGCTACACGACAGGGGAAGGGTCACCCCTCCACTTT.

A note on this clone: An end of the junction differs from the germline gene, which may be a read error. Other DNA sequences in this sample translate to the same CDR3. This chain uses TRBV5-1 with TRBJ1-3, with D maybe TRBD1 (6 bases). The CDR3 has 16 amino acids. Germline assignment: CDR1 SGHRS and CDR2 YFSETQ. The CDR3 loop is CASSSTLGGAGNTIYF. The CDR3 nucleotides read TGCGCCAGCAGCTCGACTTTGGGGGGGGCTGGGAACACCATATATTTT.

Concerning this clone itself: Within the sample, other DNA sequences also encode this same CDR3. The chain has TRBV5-1 and TRBJ2-2; 14 bases match TRBD2. The CDR3 consists of 16 residues. Germline V lookup: CDR1 SGHRS, CDR2 YFSETQ. V shed 2 bases and J 5 bases; nucleotides not matched to a gene: 2. The CDR3 DNA sequence: TGCGCCAGCAGCTTAGGACTAGCGGGAGGAACCGGGGAGCTGTTTTTT. It codes for CASSLGLAGGTGELFF.